The sequence of this TCR beta chain was determined in a study of cytomegalovirus exposure and HLA in healthy donors. Overall study: Earlier sequencing of 150 million to 200 million T cells yielded roughly 120 million unique TCR beta sequences. Notes on the study in general: The majority of TCR sequences were rare, yet some public TCRs appeared in many donors. The authors later linked a missense DCLRE1C variant to TCR beta V- and J-gene trimming.

Of note for this clone: The antigen remains unidentified.

PCR employed 60 Vbeta and 13 Jbeta primers. Method: immunoSEQ multiplex PCR; TCRdb's copy keeps in-frame clones and lacks some. The table shows more than 150,000 clones, with more than 65% occurring only once. The germline CDR1 and CDR2 sequences are LNHNV and YYDKDF (reference sequence). The CDR3 is 14 residues long. Trimming removed 1 base at V and 6 bases at J, with 10 bases between. The genes are TRBV15 and TRBJ1-5; D gene unclear. The sample consisted of PBMCs. The sequence was obtained from a girl aged 2-9 years in good health and CMV-seropositive. The CDR3 reads CATSRGRGSQPQHF. The CDR3, as DNA: TGTGCCACCAGCAGAGGGAGAGGGAGTCAGCCCCAGCATTTT.